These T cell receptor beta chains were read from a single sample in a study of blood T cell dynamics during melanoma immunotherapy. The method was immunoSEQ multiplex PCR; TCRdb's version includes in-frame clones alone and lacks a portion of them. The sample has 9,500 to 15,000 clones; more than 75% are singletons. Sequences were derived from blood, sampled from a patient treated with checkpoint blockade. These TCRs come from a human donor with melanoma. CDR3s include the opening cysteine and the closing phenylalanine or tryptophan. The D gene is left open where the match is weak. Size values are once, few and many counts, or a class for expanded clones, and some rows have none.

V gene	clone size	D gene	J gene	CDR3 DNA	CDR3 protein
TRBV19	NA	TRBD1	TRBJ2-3	TGTGCCAGTAGTATAAGGACAGGGGGCTACGCAGATACGCAGTATTTT	CASSIRTGGYADTQYF
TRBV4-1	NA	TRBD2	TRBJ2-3	TGCGCCAGCAGCCAAGACATCCTAGCGGGAGTGTCAGATACGCAGTATTTT	CASSQDILAGVSDTQYF
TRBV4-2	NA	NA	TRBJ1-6	TGTGCCAGCAGCCAAGAGGGAGGATTTAATTCACCCCTCCACTTT	CASSQEGGFNSPLHF
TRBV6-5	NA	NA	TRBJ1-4	TGTGCCAGCAAACTATCCGGGACGTCGAATGAAAAACTGTTTTTT	CASKLSGTSNEKLFF
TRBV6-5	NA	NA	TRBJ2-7	TGTGCCAGCAGTTATGTGGAGGGGTACTACGAGCAGTACTTC	CASSYVEGYYEQYF
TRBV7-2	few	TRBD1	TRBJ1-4	TGTGCCAGCAGCTTGGTTCCGACAGGGGGAGGTGAAAAACTGTTTTTT	CASSLVPTGGGEKLFF
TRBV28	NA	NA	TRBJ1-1	TGTGCCAGCAGTTTACTCAGAGGGAGCGCTTTCTTT	CASSLLRGSAFF
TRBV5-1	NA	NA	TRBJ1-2	TGCGCCAGCAGCTTGGATACCCCCGACTCAGCACTTGGCTACACCTTC	CASSLDTPDSALGYTF
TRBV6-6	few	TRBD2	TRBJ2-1	TGTGCCAGCAGTTACCGGGGGGACAATGAGCAGTTCTTC	CASSYRGDNEQFF
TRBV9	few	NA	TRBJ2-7	TGTGCCAGCAGCGTGGGGGCGGGGAATGGGGAGCAGTACTTC	CASSVGAGNGEQYF
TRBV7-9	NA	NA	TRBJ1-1	TGTGCCAGCAGCTTAGTCGTGACAGGAAACACTGAAGCTTTCTTT	CASSLVVTGNTEAFF
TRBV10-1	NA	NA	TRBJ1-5	TGCGCCAGCAGTACAGGGTCCGGCCAGCCCCAGCATTTT	CASSTGSGQPQHF